Given below is one TCR beta chain in context. The sample originates from a study of blood T cell repertoires in COVID-19. Study overall: COVID-19 samples collected from the United States, Italy and Spain covered acute and convalescent phases. PBMCs, B-cell-depleted T cells, or T cells were the source of the cDNA or gDNA that made up the material.

In the source study's methods: Amplification of reference gene primers was used by the study to estimate nucleated cell counts. TCRdb keeps only in-frame clones here, not all; method: immunoSEQ multiplex PCR. V, J and clone size were drawn from that table, and D and trimming were deduced from the DNA. Of 250,000 to 300,000 clones in the sample, about 81% are singletons; the top ten hold approximately 4%. The cohort comprised adults aged about 18 to 100 years residing in around 25 US areas. Germline V CDR1 and CDR2: LNHDA, SQIVND (reference sequence). The CDR3 runs to 16 residues. V was pared by 2 bases and J by 0 bases, with 11 bases between.

This chain joins TRBV19 and TRBJ1-3, with D unclear. The specimen sequenced was PBMCs or T cells enriched from blood (not recorded which). This receptor was obtained from a man aged 25-40 years with acute COVID-19. CDR3 DNA sequence: TGTGCCAGTAGTATACAAGCACAGAGCTCTGGAAACACCATATATTTT. Its protein is CASSIQAQSSGNTIYF. The full variable domain, completed using reference TRBV19 and TRBJ1-3, is DGGITQSPKYLFRKEGQNVTLSCEQNLNHDAMYWYRQDPGQGLRLIYYSQIVNDFQKGDIAEGYSVSREKKESFPLTVTSAQKNPTAFYLCASSIQAQSSGNTIYFGEGSWLTVV.